This T cell receptor (beta chain) was captured by sequencing in a study of cytomegalovirus exposure and HLA in healthy donors. Trimming cost V 4 bases and J 11 bases, with 14 bases left between them. The length of the CDR3 is 12 residues. Looked up from germline, CDR1 is MGHRA and CDR2 is YSYEKL. The PCR contained 60 Vbeta and 13 Jbeta primers. Clones were read by immunoSEQ multiplex PCR, and TCRdb kept only the in-frame ones, dropping some. The sample records 100,000 to 150,000 clones, 76% being singletons. The clonotype was recovered from a man over 45 in good health and CMV-seronegative. V and J are TRBV4-1 and TRBJ1-1; D remains ambiguous. Material: PBMCs. The CDR3 sequence: CASSPRADEAFF. The CDR3 region has the DNA TGCGCCAGCAGCCCGCGGGCAGATGAGGCTTTCTTT.